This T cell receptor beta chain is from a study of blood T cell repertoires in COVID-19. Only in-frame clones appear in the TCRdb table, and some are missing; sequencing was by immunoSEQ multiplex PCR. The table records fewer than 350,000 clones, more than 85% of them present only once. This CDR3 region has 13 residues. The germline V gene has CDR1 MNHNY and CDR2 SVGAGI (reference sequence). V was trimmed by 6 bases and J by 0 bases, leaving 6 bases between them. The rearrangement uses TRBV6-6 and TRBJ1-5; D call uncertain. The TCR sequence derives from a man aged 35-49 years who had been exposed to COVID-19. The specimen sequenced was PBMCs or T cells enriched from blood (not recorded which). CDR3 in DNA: TGTGCCAGCAGAATTAATAGCAATCAGCCCCAGCATTTT. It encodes CASRINSNQPQHF.